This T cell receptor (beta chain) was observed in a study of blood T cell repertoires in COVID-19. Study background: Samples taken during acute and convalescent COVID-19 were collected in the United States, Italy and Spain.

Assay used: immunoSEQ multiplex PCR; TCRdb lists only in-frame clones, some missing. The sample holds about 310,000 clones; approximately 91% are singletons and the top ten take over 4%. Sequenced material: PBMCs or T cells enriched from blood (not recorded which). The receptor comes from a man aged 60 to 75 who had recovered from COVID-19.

CDR3 sequence (DNA): TGTGCCAGCAGCATCAGCGGGAGAGGGACCGGGGAGCTGTTTTTT. Translating it yields CASSISGRGTGELFF. The chain is built from TRBV2 and TRBJ2-2; 8 bases are shared with TRBD2. V was clipped by 6 bases and J by 5 bases; unmatched bases: 8. This CDR3 has 15 amino acids. Germline V gene lookup returns CDR1 SNHLY and CDR2 FYNNEI. The full variable domain, its missing parts supplied by reference TRBV2 and TRBJ2-2, is EPEVTQTPSHQVTQMGQEVILRCVPISNHLYFYWYRQILGQKVEFLVSFYNNEISEKSEIFDDQFSVERPDGSNFTLKIRSTKLEDSAMYFCASSISGRGTGELFFGEGSRLTVL.